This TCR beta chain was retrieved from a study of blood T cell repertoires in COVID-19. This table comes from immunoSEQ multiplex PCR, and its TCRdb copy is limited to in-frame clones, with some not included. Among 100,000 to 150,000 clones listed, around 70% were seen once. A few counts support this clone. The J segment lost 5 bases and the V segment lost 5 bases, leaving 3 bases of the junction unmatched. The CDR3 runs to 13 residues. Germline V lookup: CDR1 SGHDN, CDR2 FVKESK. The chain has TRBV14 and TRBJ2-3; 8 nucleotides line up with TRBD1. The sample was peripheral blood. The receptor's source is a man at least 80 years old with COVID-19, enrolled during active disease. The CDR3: CASSADRGDTQYF. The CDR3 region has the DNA TGTGCCAGCAGCGCCGACAGGGGAGATACGCAGTATTTT.